The present T cell receptor (beta chain) was sequenced within a study of OX40 agonist ivuxolimab in advanced cancers. Study at large: A history of anti-PD-1, anti-PD-L1 or anti-CTLA-4 therapy was acceptable, and 40% had some.

Study-level findings and limits: On average, CD8+ T cells showed a greater number of expanded clones than CD4+.

TCRdb's table, derived via immunoSEQ multiplex PCR, lists solely in-frame clones and lacks some. The sample carries fewer than 65,000 clones, 60% to 85% recorded once. To note about this clone: Its antigen is not identified.

The V gene's germline CDR1 is SGHRS and CDR2 YFSETQ. V shed 2 bases and J 2 bases; nucleotides not matched to a gene: 3. This CDR3 region has 14 residues. The source material was CD4+ or CD8+ T cells sorted from blood, sampled in a trial of the OX40 agonist ivuxolimab. The receptor was isolated from an adult with an advanced solid tumor such as melanoma, head and neck, liver or kidney cancer. The rearrangement links TRBV5-1 to TRBJ2-5; 7 bases agree with TRBD1. The CDR3 DNA reads TGCGCCAGCAGCTTAAAGGGACAGCAAGAGACCCAGTACTTC. Encoded protein: CASSLKGQQETQYF.